The sequence of this T cell receptor (beta chain) was determined in a study of vaccination effects on CD4 cells after COVID-19. Study details: With roughly 9.1 ug/ml peptides and roughly 9.3 IU/ml IL-2, roughly 2.1 million PBMC per well were cultured.

On this clone itself: Its antigen is unknown.

At the end of 9 to 11 days of culture, CD4+ T cells were isolated. Each participant received a vaccine that was either BNT162b2 or mRNA-1273, given as two doses. In germline, CDR1 is SGHVS, CDR2 FQNEAQ. V lost 4 bases and J lost 3; bases outside the gene matches: 8. The CDR3 has 16 amino acids. Sequencing used immunoSEQ multiplex PCR; TCRdb keeps in-frame clones, though not all of them. The top ten clones hold 2.4% of a sample with tens of thousands of clones, 70% to 85% of them seen once. Sequencing was performed on CD4+ T cells from PBMCs cultured without peptide, taken after COVID-19 vaccination. This receptor was identified in a human donor who received a COVID-19 vaccine. The gene calls are TRBV7-8 and TRBJ2-5; 10 bases fit TRBD1. The CDR3, as DNA: TGTGCCAGCAGCTACCTAGGACAGGGGGGGAAAGAGACCCAGTACTTC. Amino acid sequence: CASSYLGQGGKETQYF.